The rows below give T cell receptor beta chains drawn from one sample of a study of blood T cell repertoires in COVID-19. Method: immunoSEQ multiplex PCR; TCRdb's copy keeps in-frame clones and lacks some. The sample contains more than 80,000 clones, 60% to 85% of which appear only once. Sequencing was done on a sample of peripheral blood. The receptors shown here come from a man aged 80 or over with COVID-19, enrolled during active disease. Each CDR3 is given with its conserved first and last residue. A D gene is named only where the DNA matches it firmly. A clone size is listed for some rows: how often the clone was seen (once, few, many), or a class if it is expanded.

-,TRBV24-1,-,TRBJ2-3,TGTGCCACCAGTGGGGCGGGGATAGGCACAGATACGCAGTATTTT,CATSGAGIGTDTQYF
TRBD1,TRBV18,once,TRBJ1-3,TGTGCCAGCTCACAAGGACAGGGAGGTGGAAACACCATATATTTT,CASSQGQGGGNTIYF
TRBD2,TRBV2,-,TRBJ2-1,TGTGCCAGCAGTTTCACTAGCGGGAAAGGCTCCTACAATGAGCAGTTCTTC,CASSFTSGKGSYNEQFF
TRBD1,TRBV28,-,TRBJ2-7,TGTGCCAGCACCGATCCGGGACAGGTAACCTACGAGCAGTACTTC,CASTDPGQVTYEQYF
TRBD1,TRBV20-1,-,TRBJ1-1,TGCAGTGTGGAGGGGGCTACTGAAGCTTTCTTT,CSVEGATEAFF
-,TRBV28,-,TRBJ1-2,TGTGCCAGCAGTTTCGGTGGTGTGAACTATGGCTACACCTTC,CASSFGGVNYGYTF
-,TRBV6-5,few,TRBJ1-5,TGTGCCAGCAGTTATGGGACGGGGGGCAATCAGCCCCAGCATTTT,CASSYGTGGNQPQHF
TRBD1,TRBV5-4,once,TRBJ2-5,TGTGCCAGCAGCCACGACAGGGACGAGACCCAGTACTTC,CASSHDRDETQYF
-,TRBV7-9,once,TRBJ2-1,TGTGCCAGCAGCCATCCAGGGACAACCGTCAATGAGCAGTTCTTC,CASSHPGTTVNEQFF
TRBD1,TRBV5-1,-,TRBJ1-6,TGCGCCAGCAGCTCAGGGGGCAGCTCCTATAATTCACCCCTCCACTTT,CASSSGGSSYNSPLHF
-,TRBV7-9,-,TRBJ2-5,TGTGCCAGCAGCCTGCACCGGGAGACCCAGTACTTC,CASSLHRETQYF
TRBD2,TRBV5-1,few,TRBJ2-7,TGCGCCAGCAGCGATTGGACTAGCGGGAACCCCGAGCAGTACTTC,CASSDWTSGNPEQYF
TRBD1,TRBV20-1,-,TRBJ1-5,TGCAGTGCTAGTCCCGGGACAGGGTTCAATCAGCCCCAGCATTTT,CSASPGTGFNQPQHF
TRBD1,TRBV7-9,-,TRBJ1-5,TGTGCCAGCACCTTAGGACAGGGGAAGGAATATAGCAATCAGCCCCAGCATTTT,CASTLGQGKEYSNQPQHF
-,TRBV7-2,-,TRBJ1-4,TGTGCCAGCAGCTCCCAAACAGGGCTTAATGAAAAACTGTTTTTT,CASSSQTGLNEKLFF
TRBD1,TRBV7-6,-,TRBJ2-1,TGTGCCAGCAGCCCCCGAGAGGCCCTGGACAGGGGATCCTACAATGAGCAGTTCTTC,CASSPREALDRGSYNEQFF
-,TRBV19,-,TRBJ2-5,TGTGCCAGTAGTATTGGGAGCGTCCTAAGTAGGGAGTATGGAGAGACCCAGTACTTC,CASSIGSVLSREYGETQYF
-,TRBV6-6,-,TRBJ2-5,TGTGCCAGCAGAATTAGCGAGACCCAGTACTTC,CASRISETQYF
-,TRBV7-9,-,TRBJ2-5,TGTGCCAGCAGCCCAGCGGGCAGGGCGTTACAAGAGACCCAGTACTTC,CASSPAGRALQETQYF
-,TRBV5-1,-,TRBJ2-7,TGCGCCAGCAGTGGGAGCTCCTACGAGCAGTACTTC,CASSGSSYEQYF
TRBD2,TRBV18,-,TRBJ2-7,TGTGCCAGCTCACGAGAATCGACTAGCGGGAGGTCCTACGAGCAGTACTTC,CASSRESTSGRSYEQYF
TRBD1,TRBV27,-,TRBJ1-5,TGTGCCAGCAGACCCGGGACAGGGTATCAGCCCCAGCATTTT,CASRPGTGYQPQHF
-,TRBV29-1,-,TRBJ2-3,TGCAGCGTTGAAGATCATCAGGGGAGCACAGATACGCAGTATTTT,CSVEDHQGSTDTQYF
TRBD1,TRBV4-3,-,TRBJ1-5,TGCGCCAGCAGCCAAGATTTCACAGGGGTTCAGCCCCAGCATTTT,CASSQDFTGVQPQHF
-,TRBV29-1,once,TRBJ2-7,TGCAGCGTTGCACCCAGGGGGGCCTACGAGCAGTACTTC,CSVAPRGAYEQYF
-,TRBV5-6,-,TRBJ1-5,TGTGCCAGCAGCTTGGGGGTTGCGGGTAATCAGCCCCAGCATTTT,CASSLGVAGNQPQHF
-,TRBV6-5,-,TRBJ2-5,TGTGCCAGCAGTATTATCCTGGAGACCCAGTACTTC,CASSIILETQYF
-,TRBV6-1,-,TRBJ2-5,TGTGCCAGCAGTGAGGGACTTGTTCGGGAGACCCAGTACTTC,CASSEGLVRETQYF
TRBD2,TRBV6-6,-,TRBJ2-4,TGTGCCAGCAGTCCCCATCGGACTAGCGGGAGGTCCCGCAACATTCAGTACTTC,CASSPHRTSGRSRNIQYF
-,TRBV29-1,-,TRBJ1-5,TGCAGCGTTGTCATCGGGGATAGCAATCAGCCCCAGCATTTT,CSVVIGDSNQPQHF
-,TRBV6-5,-,TRBJ1-2,TGTGCCAGCGGTTCAGGAAACTATGGCTACACCTTC,CASGSGNYGYTF
-,TRBV19,-,TRBJ2-6,TGTGCCAGTAGTGTCAGGGGCCCTGGGGCCAACGTCCTGACTTTC,CASSVRGPGANVLTF
-,TRBV3-1/TRBV3-2,-,TRBJ2-1,TGTGCCAGCAGCCAAGTAGAGTCGTACAATGAGCAGTTCTTC,CASSQVESYNEQFF
-,TRBV19,-,TRBJ1-6,TGTGCCAGTAGTATAACCAGCTCCTATAATTCACCCCTCCACTTT,CASSITSSYNSPLHF
TRBD2,TRBV6-5,-,TRBJ2-5,TGTGCCAGCAGTTACTATGGCGGGAGTGAGACCCAGTACTTC,CASSYYGGSETQYF
TRBD2,TRBV24-1,-,TRBJ2-1,TGTGCCACCAGTGAGGCTAGCGGGAGGACAGACAATGAGCAGTTCTTC,CATSEASGRTDNEQFF
-,TRBV6-6,few,TRBJ1-2,TGTGCCAGCAGTTACGGGGGCGCTGGGTATGGCTACACCTTC,CASSYGGAGYGYTF
TRBD1,TRBV7-8,-,TRBJ2-1,TGTGCCAGCAGCTTAGGTGCCGGGACAGTGAGGTCAAGCTCCTACAATGAGCAGTTCTTC,CASSLGAGTVRSSSYNEQFF
TRBD1,TRBV5-1,-,TRBJ2-2,TGCGCCAGCAGCTCAGGACAGGGGGCGGTCGGGGAGCTGTTTTTT,CASSSGQGAVGELFF
-,TRBV28,few,TRBJ2-7,TGTGCCAGCAGTTTAACGGAGCCCTACGAGCAGTACTTC,CASSLTEPYEQYF
-,TRBV6-6,-,TRBJ2-7,TGTGCCAGCCTCTGGACTGCGGGCTCCTACGAGCAGTACTTC,CASLWTAGSYEQYF
TRBD2,TRBV3-1/TRBV3-2,few,TRBJ2-5,TGTGCCAGCAGCCAAGATAGCAGCGGGAGACCCCGAGAGACCCAGTACTTC,CASSQDSSGRPRETQYF
TRBD2,TRBV5-1,-,TRBJ2-1,TGCGCCAGCAGCTTGCTAGCGGGAATGCTAAATGAGCAGTTCTTC,CASSLLAGMLNEQFF
-,TRBV28,few,TRBJ2-5,TGTGCCAGCAGTTTTCAGGGGGGAGAGACCCAGTACTTC,CASSFQGGETQYF
TRBD1,TRBV18,-,TRBJ2-2,TGTGCCAGCTCACCACCGGGACAGGGTATCGCCGGGGAGCTGTTTTTT,CASSPPGQGIAGELFF
TRBD1,TRBV9,-,TRBJ2-2,TGTGCCAGCAGCGTAGCTCTGAGACAGGGGAACACCGGGGAGCTGTTTTTT,CASSVALRQGNTGELFF
-,TRBV9,few,TRBJ2-7,TGTGCCAGCAGCGTGGGAGGCAGCTACGAGCAGTACTTC,CASSVGGSYEQYF
-,TRBV6-2/TRBV6-3,once,TRBJ2-1,TGTGCCAGCAGTTACTTCCACAACAATGAGCAGTTCTTC,CASSYFHNNEQFF
TRBD1,TRBV6-2/TRBV6-3,-,TRBJ1-2,TGTGCCAGCAGTACCTGGACAGGTTCTACCTATGGCTACACCTTC,CASSTWTGSTYGYTF
-,TRBV19,-,TRBJ1-3,TGTGCCAGTAGTATGGACAGTTCCTCTGGAAACACCATATATTTT,CASSMDSSSGNTIYF
-,TRBV2,once,TRBJ2-7,TGTGCCAGCAGTGAAGCGCTTCTGACAGGTATTCGGTACTTC,CASSEALLTGIRYF
TRBD1,TRBV10-3,-,TRBJ2-6,TGTGCCCTCCGCTCTGGGACAGGGACGGGGGCCAACGTCCTGACTTTC,CALRSGTGTGANVLTF
-,TRBV21-1,-,TRBJ2-4,TGTGCCAGCACTCGGGACAAACCTCTAGCCAAAAACATTCAGTACTTC,CASTRDKPLAKNIQYF
TRBD1,TRBV6-2/TRBV6-3,-,TRBJ1-5,TGTGCCAGCAGCCCCTCCGGGACAGGGAATCAGCCCCAGCATTTT,CASSPSGTGNQPQHF
-,TRBV10-3,-,TRBJ1-3,TGTGCCATCAGCCTCGACGGGAGCTCTGGAAACACCATATATTTT,CAISLDGSSGNTIYF
TRBD2,TRBV28,few,TRBJ2-3,TGTGCCAGCAGTTTACGACTAGCGGCCATTCGAGATACGCAGTATTTT,CASSLRLAAIRDTQYF
-,TRBV2,-,TRBJ2-1,TGTGCCAGCAGATCCGCTGCGGGGTCCTACAATGAGCAGTTCTTC,CASRSAAGSYNEQFF
-,TRBV5-1,-,TRBJ2-7,TGCGCCAGCAGCTTGGGGGCAGGGGTGGTCTACGAGCAGTACTTC,CASSLGAGVVYEQYF
-,TRBV5-8,-,TRBJ1-4,TGTGCCAGCAGCTTGGGGGGTGTAGGGCGCAGGGGCGAAAAACTGTTTTTT,CASSLGGVGRRGEKLFF